This T cell receptor (beta chain) was captured by sequencing in a study of technical replicates of blood from four donors. Measured with immunoSEQ multiplex PCR; TCRdb has only the in-frame clones, and not every one. Among about 74,000 clones listed, roughly four fifths were seen once. There are 13 residues in the CDR3. J gave up 4 bases and V 2 bases, and 3 bases lay outside the gene matches. Germline V lookup: CDR1 GTSNPN, CDR2 SVGIG (reference sequence). The chain recombines TRBV30 with TRBJ1-1; TRBD1 aligns across 8 bases. Sequenced input: PBMCs. The receptor comes from a human donor in good health. Some clones in this sample may be carry-over from other donors' samples. CDR3 in DNA: TGTGCCTGGAGTTATACAGGGGGCACTGAAGCTTTCTTT. Protein sequence: CAWSYTGGTEAFF. Combining the CDR3 with reference TRBV30 and TRBJ1-1 gives the whole variable domain SQTIHQWPATLVQPVGSPLSLECTVEGTSNPNLYWYRQAAGRGLQLLFYSVGIGQISSEVPQNLSASRPQDRQFILSSKKLLLSDSGFYLCAWSYTGGTEAFFGQGTRLTVV.